This TCR beta chain was identified in a study of cytomegalovirus exposure and HLA in healthy donors. General study points: A few CMV-associated chains proved CMV antigen-specific in vitro. In an earlier analysis, most TCR beta V segments were productive about 87% or about 30% of the time.

It was with 60 Vbeta and 13 Jbeta primers that the PCR ran. The table came from immunoSEQ multiplex PCR; TCRdb's copy has only in-frame clones and leaves some out. This repertoire shows about 100,000 clones, 70% to 80% found once; its top ten account for around 20%. Note on this clone: Its antigen is as yet unknown.

CDR3 length equals 17 residues. Germline V CDR1 and CDR2: SGHAT, FQNNGV. J lost 4 bases, V lost 0 bases, and 9 bases had no gene match. The sequencing input was PBMCs. The V and J genes are TRBV11-2 and TRBJ2-7, with TRBD1 identical over 10 bases. The TCR sequence derives from a woman in her sixties in good health and CMV-seropositive. DNA of the CDR3: TGTGCCAGCAGCTTAGATAGTTCGGACAGGGGGGTATACGAGCAGTACTTC. Protein: CASSLDSSDRGVYEQYF.